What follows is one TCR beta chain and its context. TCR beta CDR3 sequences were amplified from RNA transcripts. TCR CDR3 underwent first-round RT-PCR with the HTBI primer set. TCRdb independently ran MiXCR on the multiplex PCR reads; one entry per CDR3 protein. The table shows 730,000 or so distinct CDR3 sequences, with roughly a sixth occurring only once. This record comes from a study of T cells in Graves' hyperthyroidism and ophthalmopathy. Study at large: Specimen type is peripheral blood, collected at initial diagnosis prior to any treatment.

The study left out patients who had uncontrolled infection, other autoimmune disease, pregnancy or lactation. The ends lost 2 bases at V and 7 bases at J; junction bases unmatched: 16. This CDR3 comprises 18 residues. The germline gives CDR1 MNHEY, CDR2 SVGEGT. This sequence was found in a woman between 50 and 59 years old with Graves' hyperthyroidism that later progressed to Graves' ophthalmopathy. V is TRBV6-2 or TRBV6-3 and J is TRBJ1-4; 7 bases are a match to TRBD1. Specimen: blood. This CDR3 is CASSYAAVLADRPEKLFF. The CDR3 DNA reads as TGTGCCAGCAGTTACGCGGCCGTCTTAGCGGACAGGCCTGAAAAACTGTTTTTT.